These 30 T cell receptor beta chains share one sample of origin, sequenced in a study of technical replicates of blood from a few donors. The protocol was immunoSEQ multiplex PCR, while the TCRdb copy is restricted to in-frame clones and leaves out a portion. The table has 91,000 or so clones, around 95% seen once; the top ten hold about 0.26%. The material sequenced was T cells isolated from PBMCs. The receptors were gathered from a human donor in good health.

This rearrangement joins TRBV28 to TRBJ2-1, with D possibly being TRBD1 (5 bases). This CDR3 is 16 amino acids long. The V gene's germline CDR1 is MDHEN and CDR2 SYDVKM. V shed 7 bases and J shed 0 bases, with 16 bases lying between them. CDR3 in amino acids: CASTQGLGPSYNEQFF. DNA of the CDR3: TGTGCCAGCACCCAAGGTTTGGGGCCCTCCTACAATGAGCAGTTCTTC.

This clone has a handful of counts. V is TRBV28 and J is TRBJ2-1, with TRBD2 matching over 14 bases. This CDR3 is built from 14 residues. The V segment lost 6 bases and the J segment 9 bases; nucleotides outside the gene matches: 4. Germline V gives CDR1 MDHEN, CDR2 SYDVKM. CDR3: CASRTSGRAVEQFF. As DNA, the CDR3 is TGTGCCAGCAGGACTAGCGGGAGGGCCGTTGAGCAGTTCTTC.

This clone has a single count. Distinct nucleotide sequences in the sample also encode this CDR3. The genes are TRBV5-1 and TRBJ2-1, with a tentative D call TRBD1 (5 bases). V dropped 0 bases and J dropped 0 bases, with 7 bases sitting between them. Germline CDR1 is SGHRS and CDR2 is YFSETQ. This CDR3 spans 15 amino acids. This chain's CDR3 is CASSLADSSYNEQFF. In DNA, the CDR3 is TGCGCCAGCAGCTTGGCCGACAGCTCCTACAATGAGCAGTTCTTC.

This clone has just one count. The V gene is TRBV19, the J gene TRBJ2-1; 10 nucleotides agree with TRBD2. J gave up 10 bases and V 2 bases, and 11 bases lay outside the gene matches. CDR3 length: 16 amino acids. The germline gives CDR1 LNHDA, CDR2 SQIVND (reference sequence). CDR3 nucleotides: TGTGCCAGTAGTATATCCCCTAGCGGGGGCCCAAAGGAGCAGTTCTTC. It encodes CASSISPSGGPKEQFF.

The chain has TRBV2 and TRBJ2-6, with D maybe TRBD2 (5 bases). Germline V gives CDR1 SNHLY, CDR2 FYNNEI. This CDR3 is 14 amino acids long. Trimming pared 7 bases from V and 2 bases from J, leaving 9 bases between. The CDR3 region has the DNA TGTGCCAGCATAGAGGGCACTGGGGCCAACGTCCTGACTTTC. As protein: CASIEGTGANVLTF.

V usage is TRBV20-1 and J usage is TRBJ2-1; 7 bases fit TRBD1. Germline loops: CDR1 DFQATT, CDR2 SNEGSKA (reference sequence). The CDR3 has 11 amino acids. Losses at the gene ends were 4 bases for V and 14 bases for J; bases not matched to a gene: 8. CDR3 protein: CSATPGQYEFF. In DNA, the CDR3 is TGCAGTGCTACTCCGGGACAGTATGAGTTCTTC.

The chain combines TRBV6-5 with TRBJ2-1, with unresolved D. Germline loops: CDR1 MNHEY, CDR2 SVGAGI. The CDR3 consists of 12 residues. Trimming stripped 0 bases from V and 9 bases from J, with 6 bases between. In DNA, the CDR3 is TGTGCCAGCAGTTACTCGACGGGTGAGCAGTTCTTC. Translation gives CASSYSTGEQFF.

This clone has just a few counts. Here the CDR3 DNA reads TGTGCCAGCACCGGAGGGGTATGGGGGGATGAGCAGTTCTTC. Protein product: CASTGGVWGDEQFF. The V gene is TRBV9, the J gene TRBJ2-1; D might be TRBD2 (6 bases). Germline V CDR1 and CDR2: SGDLS, YYNGEE. With 6 bases removed from V and 8 bases from J, the gap between germline ends came to 18 bases. CDR3 size: 14 residues.

This clone has only one observation. The chain combines TRBV19 with TRBJ2-1, with a tentative D call TRBD1 (6 bases). Looked up from germline, CDR1 is LNHDA and CDR2 is SQIVND (reference sequence). Trimming left V 7 bases short and J 0 bases short, with 13 bases between. The CDR3 has 15 amino acids. In DNA, the CDR3 is TGTGCCAGTACCACAACAGGGAGCTCCTACAATGAGCAGTTCTTC. Residues: CASTTTGSSYNEQFF.

V and J are TRBV6-1 and TRBJ1-1; D remains ambiguous. Germline-derived CDR1 and CDR2 are MNHNS and SASEGT. The V and J ends lost 4 bases and 1 base respectively, with 7 bases between them. This CDR3 spans 13 amino acids. The CDR3 bases are TGTGCCAGCAGTGCCCGGGAGAACACTGAAGCTTTCTTT. Encoded protein: CASSARENTEAFF.

The rearrangement joins TRBV29-1 to TRBJ2-1; 12 bases agree with TRBD1. The germline CDR1 and CDR2 sequences are SQVTM and ANQGSEA. The CDR3 has 19 amino acids. The J segment lost 6 bases and the V segment lost 2 bases, leaving 17 bases of the junction unmatched. CDR3 nucleotides: TGCAGCGTTGAATCCTACGGGACAGGGGGCGCGTCAGGGAGCAATGAGCAGTTCTTC. As protein: CSVESYGTGGASGSNEQFF.

The chain uses TRBV5-1 and TRBJ1-4; tentatively, D is TRBD1 (6 bases). CDR1 and CDR2 (germline): SGHRS, YFSETQ. Trimming pared 2 bases from V and 0 bases from J, leaving 14 bases between. The CDR3 contains 17 residues. The CDR3 DNA reads as TGCGCCAGCAGCTTAATGACAGGTTTTGCAACTAATGAAAAACTGTTTTTT. The encoded protein is CASSLMTGFATNEKLFF. Full variable domain (outside the CDR3, taken from reference TRBV5-1 and TRBJ1-4): KAGVTQTPRYLIKTRGQQVTLSCSPISGHRSVSWYQQTPGQGLQFLFEYFSETQRNKGNFPGRFSGRQFSNSRSEMNVSTLELGDSALYLCASSLMTGFATNEKLFFGSGTQLSVL.

V and J are TRBV7-9 and TRBJ2-7; a weak D match, TRBD2 (5 bases). CDR1 SEHNR and CDR2 FQNEAQ come from the germline V gene (reference sequence). The CDR3 has 14 residues. Between the trimmed V and J ends, which lost 5 bases and 6 bases, there was a span of 17 bases. The CDR3 nucleotides are TGTGCCAGCAGCCCGGGATCAAAAGCAGGCGAGCAGTACTTC. This sequence encodes CASSPGSKAGEQYF.

The rearrangement links TRBV2 to TRBJ2-7; the D is unclear. Germline CDR1 and CDR2: SNHLY and FYNNEI. The CDR3 is made up of 9 amino acids. Trimming left V 8 bases short and J 3 bases short, with 2 bases between. The chain's CDR3 is CASHYEQYF. CDR3 nucleotide sequence: TGTGCCAGCCACTACGAGCAGTACTTC. Full variable domain (outside the CDR3, taken from reference TRBV2 and TRBJ2-7): EPEVTQTPSHQVTQMGQEVILRCVPISNHLYFYWYRQILGQKVEFLVSFYNNEISEKSEIFDDQFSVERPDGSNFTLKIRSTKLEDSAMYFCASHYEQYFGPGTRLTVT.

V usage is TRBV6-4 and J usage is TRBJ1-4, with TRBD1 matching over 11 bases. This CDR3 has 16 amino acids. V dropped 6 bases and J dropped 8; count of bases not matched to a gene: 11. Germline-derived CDR1 and CDR2 are MRHNA and SNTAGT. CDR3 in amino acids: CASRMDRGLSGEKLFF. DNA of the CDR3: TGTGCCAGCAGGATGGACAGGGGGCTGAGTGGGGAAAAACTGTTTTTT.

The chain joins TRBV4-1 to TRBJ1-6, with 11 bases that match TRBD1. There are 15 residues in the CDR3. The V segment lost 4 bases and the J segment 6 bases; nucleotides outside the gene matches: 2. Germline V lookup: CDR1 MGHRA, CDR2 YSYEKL. CDR3 amino acids: CASSRGTGGNSPLHF. The DNA of the CDR3 is TGCGCCAGCAGCCGGGGGACAGGGGGTAATTCACCCCTCCACTTT.

The chain joins TRBV28 to TRBJ1-4, with a weak D call TRBD1 (5 bases). CDR3 length: 15 amino acids. CDR1 MDHEN and CDR2 SYDVKM come from the germline V gene. Trimming stripped 5 bases from V and 4 bases from J, with 14 bases between. The CDR3 nucleotides read TGTGCCAGCAGTCCGCGGGGGGGGGTTAATGAAAAACTGTTTTTT. Translation: CASSPRGGVNEKLFF.

The J gene is TRBJ2-5, the V gene TRBV2; 8 bases fit TRBD2. V was pared by 6 bases and J by 9 bases, with 12 bases of the junction left unmatched. Germline loops: CDR1 SNHLY, CDR2 FYNNEI. The CDR3 runs to 14 residues. CDR3 in amino acids: CASRGLAGRGAQYF. In DNA, the CDR3 is TGTGCCAGCAGAGGCCTAGCGGGTAGGGGGGCCCAGTACTTC.

This chain uses TRBV10-3 with TRBJ2-3; TRBD1 aligns across 9 bases. CDR1 and CDR2 from the germline V gene are ENHRY and SYGVKD. V shed 3 bases and J 2 bases; nucleotides not matched to a gene: 9. There are 17 residues in the CDR3. CDR3 loop: CAISDRSDRGLTDTQYF. CDR3 sequence (DNA): TGTGCCATCAGTGACCGATCGGACAGGGGACTCACAGATACGCAGTATTTT.

This chain connects TRBV12-2 to TRBJ2-1; the D call TRBD2 from the table was never checked on the DNA. TRBV12-2 is listed as a pseudogene. The CDR3 consists of 20 residues. The CDR3: CASRVDRRLAGDCGYNEQFF. CDR3 nucleotide sequence: TGTGCAAGTCGCGTAGACCGTCGTCTAGCGGGAGATTGTGGCTACAATGAGCAGTTCTTC.

This chain links TRBV9 with TRBJ2-2; D might be TRBD1 (6 bases). Between the trimmed V and J ends, which lost 1 base and 1 base, there was a span of 14 bases. Germline V gene data show CDR1 as SGDLS and CDR2 as YYNGEE. The CDR3 length is 17 residues. The CDR3 DNA reads TGTGCCAGCAGCGTACCCCTACAGGGAAGGAACACCGGGGAGCTGTTTTTT. It yields the protein CASSVPLQGRNTGELFF.

Only one count was recorded for this clone. This rearrangement joins TRBV4-2 to TRBJ2-5, with D possibly TRBD2 on 5 matching bases. Trimming stripped 1 base from V and 5 bases from J, with 14 bases between. CDR3 length: 15 residues. Germline CDR1 LGHNA, CDR2 YNFKEQ. The CDR3 DNA is TGTGCCAGCAGCCAAGGTGCGCTAGCCACGGAGACCCAGTACTTC. It specifies CASSQGALATETQYF.

The chain carries TRBV6-5 and TRBJ2-7; TRBD1 matches 7 bases. Germline CDR1 and CDR2: MNHEY and SVGAGI. Trimming took 8 bases from V and 2 from J; bases not matched to a gene: 12. CDR3 length equals 15 residues. The CDR3 DNA sequence: TGTGCCAGCGGACGGTCAGACAGGGCCCCCTACGAGCAGTACTTC. Its translation: CASGRSDRAPYEQYF.

The V and J genes are TRBV5-4 and TRBJ2-1, with 9 bases matching TRBD2. This CDR3 comprises 14 residues. Germline lookup yields CDR1 SGHNT and CDR2 YYREEE (reference sequence). The ends lost 5 bases at V and 5 bases at J; junction bases unmatched: 5. The CDR3, as DNA: TGTGCCAGCAGTCCGGGACTAGCCCACAATGAGCAGTTCTTC. Translating gives CASSPGLAHNEQFF.

The rearrangement joins TRBV7-8 to TRBJ1-5, with 7 bases that match TRBD1. This CDR3 comprises 15 residues. Germline-derived CDR1 and CDR2 are SGHVS and FQNEAQ. With 3 bases clipped from V and 0 bases from J, the junction kept 2 bases outside the gene matches. The CDR3 reads CASSLGTVSNQPQHF. The CDR3 DNA reads TGTGCCAGCAGCTTGGGGACAGTTAGCAATCAGCCCCAGCATTTT.

The rearrangement uses TRBV7-9 and TRBJ2-7, with TRBD2 matching over 10 bases. The CDR3 is made up of 19 amino acids. Trimming at V came to 3 bases and at J to 0 bases, leaving 14 bases not matched to a gene. Germline V gene data show CDR1 as SEHNR and CDR2 as FQNEAQ (reference sequence). CDR3 sequence reads: CASSFFRRAGGISSYEQYF. CDR3 sequence (DNA): TGTGCCAGCAGCTTTTTCCGACGAGCGGGGGGGATTAGCTCCTACGAGCAGTACTTC.

This chain links TRBV2 with TRBJ2-7, with D possibly being TRBD2 (7 bases). V gave up 4 bases and J gave up 2 bases, with 15 bases separating them. The CDR3 runs to 15 residues. The germline CDR1 and CDR2 sequences are SNHLY and FYNNEI. CDR3 residues: CASSGGGAGPYEQYF. The CDR3 DNA reads TGTGCCAGCAGTGGAGGGGGGGCCGGCCCCTACGAGCAGTACTTC.

This chain links TRBV10-1 with TRBJ2-1; 7 bases are a match to TRBD2. Trimming took 5 bases from V and 5 from J; bases not matched to a gene: 9. CDR1 is WNHNN and CDR2 is SYGVQD in the germline V gene (reference sequence). The CDR3 has 15 amino acids. The CDR3 reads CASSLGSSGNNEQFF. The CDR3 DNA follows: TGCGCCAGCAGTCTGGGCTCTAGCGGCAACAATGAGCAGTTCTTC.

The chain carries TRBV2 and TRBJ2-2; possibly TRBD2 for D (7 bases). The CDR3 length is 16 residues. V gave up 5 bases and J gave up 13 bases, with 26 bases separating them. CDR1 is SNHLY, CDR2 FYNNEI, per germline. CDR3 residues: CASSTSGRGSIVMLFF. The CDR3 DNA reads as TGTGCCAGCAGTACCTCGGGGAGGGGGTCAATAGTAATGCTGTTTTTT.

V gene TRBV27 combines with J gene TRBJ2-7; no clear D gene. Trimming took 6 bases from V and 3 from J, leaving 9 bases between them. This CDR3 has 12 amino acids. CDR1 and CDR2 from the germline V gene are MNHEY and SMNVEV (reference sequence). The chain's CDR3 is CASRHSYYEQYF. CDR3 nucleotides: TGTGCCAGCAGACACAGTTACTACGAGCAGTACTTC.